This passage covers 31 T cell receptor beta chains from one sample sequenced in a study of T-cell reconstitution after alpha-beta-depleted transplantation in children. The library targeted TCRbeta and was prepared with unique molecular identifiers. MiXCR was run by TCRdb on the PCR reads, yielding one entry per CDR3 protein. The sample carries hundreds of thousands of distinct CDR3 sequences, approximately 12% recorded once. The sample in question was PBMCs, obtained from the stem cell graft. These receptors were obtained from a human donor who donated a stem cell graft to a child with Fanconi anemia.

The chain uses TRBV6-5 and TRBJ1-5; TRBD1 matches 8 bases. In germline, CDR1 is MNHEY, CDR2 SVGAGI. V was clipped by 2 bases and J by 3 bases; unmatched bases: 12. The CDR3 totals 18 residues. In DNA form, the CDR3 reads TGTGCCAGCAGTTACGTTAGACTGGACAGGGCCCCCAATCAGCCCCAGCATTTT. It codes for CASSYVRLDRAPNQPQHF.

J is TRBJ1-5 and V is TRBV19, with 7 bases fitting TRBD1. CDR1 and CDR2 (germline): LNHDA, SQIVND (reference sequence). This CDR3 comprises 19 residues. Trimming at V came to 4 bases and at J to 0 bases, leaving 15 bases not matched to a gene. This chain's CDR3 is CASSNPFGQEMYSNQPQHF. Written as DNA, the CDR3 is TGTGCCAGTAGTAACCCCTTCGGACAGGAGATGTATAGCAATCAGCCCCAGCATTTT.

This clonotype was seen only a few times. The CDR3 bases are TGTGCCAGCAGCCGAGACCTGGTGGTCGGGGATACGCAGTATTTT. Translated: CASSRDLVVGDTQYF. J is TRBJ2-3 and V is TRBV7-8; no firm D call. CDR3 length: 15 residues. Trimming cost V 5 bases and J 6 bases, with 18 bases left between them. Per germline, CDR1 SGHVS and CDR2 FQNEAQ.

This sequence joins TRBV5-1 and TRBJ1-6; the match to TRBD1 covers 8 bases. This CDR3 comprises 17 residues. The junction had 11 bases not matched to a gene; V was cut back by 1 base and J by 8 bases. Germline CDR1 reads SGHRS; CDR2 reads YFSETQ. The CDR3 DNA reads as TGCGCCAGCAGCTTGAATCGCCCGGGACAGGAAGATTCACCCCTCCACTTT. Translated: CASSLNRPGQEDSPLHF.

The chain has TRBV5-1 and TRBJ2-5, with D hard to call. The CDR3 length is 15 residues. Trimming shortened V by 1 base and J by 5 bases, and 15 bases separated the two germline ends. The germline CDR1 and CDR2 sequences are SGHRS and YFSETQ. CDR3 DNA sequence: TGCGCCAGCAGCTTGAGTTCGAATATGTTGGAGACCCAGTACTTC. Translated, it gives CASSLSSNMLETQYF.

This clonotype was seen ten or more times. The gene calls are TRBV6-2 or TRBV6-3 and TRBJ2-3, with TRBD2 matching 9 bases. Germline V gives CDR1 MNHEY, CDR2 SVGEGT. This CDR3 has 17 amino acids. V gave up 2 bases and J gave up 4 bases; unmatched junction bases: 10. In DNA, the CDR3 is TGTGCCAGCAGTTACGCAGCGGCGGGGGGGAGCGCAGATACGCAGTATTTT. Its protein product is CASSYAAAGGSADTQYF.

The chain couples TRBV5-1 to TRBJ1-1; D gene unclear. Germline-derived CDR1 and CDR2 are SGHRS and YFSETQ. This CDR3 is built from 13 residues. V was trimmed by 1 base and J by 5 bases, leaving 9 bases between them. The CDR3 DNA reads TGCGCCAGCAGCTTGAACGTGGGGACTGAAGCTTTCTTT. It translates to CASSLNVGTEAFF. The whole variable domain, filled in from reference TRBV5-1 and TRBJ1-1, reads KAGVTQTPRYLIKTRGQQVTLSCSPISGHRSVSWYQQTPGQGLQFLFEYFSETQRNKGNFPGRFSGRQFSNSRSEMNVSTLELGDSALYLCASSLNVGTEAFFGQGTRLTVV.

This clonotype was counted ten times or more. V is TRBV7-9 and J is TRBJ1-1; the D gene is possibly TRBD1 (5 bases). The CDR3 consists of 13 residues. The germline gives CDR1 SEHNR, CDR2 FQNEAQ (reference sequence). Trimming removed 7 bases at V and 4 bases at J, with 13 bases between. CDR3 DNA sequence: TGTGCCAGCAACTCAGGGTGGGGCACTGAAGCTTTCTTT. Translation gives CASNSGWGTEAFF.

The chain recombines TRBV4-2 with TRBJ2-7; 12 nucleotides align to TRBD2. CDR1 LGHNA and CDR2 YNFKEQ come from the germline V gene. The V gene end was trimmed by 3 bases and the J gene end by 4 bases; junction bases not matched to a gene: 4. The CDR3 covers 15 residues. CDR3 region: CASSQLAGGLYEQYF. The CDR3 nucleotides are TGTGCCAGCAGCCAGCTAGCGGGGGGGTTGTACGAGCAGTACTTC.

The genes are TRBV29-1 and TRBJ2-2; 8 nucleotides match TRBD2. In germline, CDR1 is SQVTM, CDR2 ANQGSEA. The CDR3 is 12 amino acids. With 4 bases clipped from V and 8 bases from J, the junction kept 3 bases outside the gene matches. The CDR3 DNA reads as TGCAGCGTTGTATCTAGCGGGGGGGAGCTGTTTTTT. The encoded protein is CSVVSSGGELFF.

This clonotype appeared a few times. The chain employs TRBV7-9 and TRBJ1-2; D gene uncertain. Trimming left V 1 base short and J 8 bases short, with 8 bases between. Germline CDR1 is SEHNR and CDR2 is FQNEAQ (reference sequence). The CDR3 contains 12 residues. DNA of the CDR3: TGTGCCAGCAGCTTAGATACTGGGGGCTACACCTTC. Translation gives CASSLDTGGYTF.

The rearrangement links TRBV11-2 to TRBJ2-3, with 8 nucleotides matching TRBD1. The CDR3 runs to 17 residues. Germline assignment: CDR1 SGHAT and CDR2 FQNNGV. The V gene end was trimmed by 1 base and the J gene end by 1 base; junction bases not matched to a gene: 7. The CDR3 loop reads CASSLGSAGGRTDTQYF. DNA for the CDR3: TGTGCCAGCAGCTTAGGTTCCGCAGGGGGCCGCACAGATACGCAGTATTTT. The full variable domain, rest sourced from reference TRBV11-2 and TRBJ2-3, is EAGVAQSPRYKIIEKRQSVAFWCNPISGHATLYWYQQILGQGPKLLIQFQNNGVVDDSQLPKDRFSAERLKGVDSTLKIQPAKLEDSAVYLCASSLGSAGGRTDTQYFGPGTRLTVL.

The chain joins TRBV30 to TRBJ2-5, with a weak D call TRBD1 (5 bases). The V end lost 1 base, the J end lost 2 bases, and 5 bases lay between the germline ends. This CDR3 has 12 residues. CDR1 and CDR2 (germline): GTSNPN, SVGIG (reference sequence). Written as DNA, the CDR3 is TGTGCCTGGAGTGGACAGCAAGAGACCCAGTACTTC. As protein: CAWSGQQETQYF.

There are a few counts of this clonotype. This chain uses TRBV5-6 with TRBJ1-5; no reliable D call. The V gene lost 3 bases and the J gene lost 10 bases, with 14 bases spanning the gap. Germline CDR1 is SGHDT and CDR2 is YYEEEE. The CDR3 extends over 13 amino acids. The CDR3 is CASSSQGRNPQHF. The CDR3 DNA sequence: TGTGCCAGCAGCTCCCAAGGACGGAACCCCCAGCATTTT.

The V and J genes are TRBV11-2 and TRBJ1-4; D is unclear. The CDR3 is 12 residues long. Between the trimmed V and J ends, which lost 0 bases and 8 bases, there was a span of 4 bases. Germline V gene sequence: CDR1 SGHAT, CDR2 FQNNGV. CDR3 region: CASSLDYEKLFF. The CDR3 coding sequence is TGTGCCAGCAGCTTAGATTACGAAAAACTGTTTTTT.

This clonotype was found a few times. J is TRBJ2-7 and V is TRBV6-5, with TRBD1 as a possible D gene (6 bases). The CDR3 has 15 residues. Germline V gene data show CDR1 as MNHEY and CDR2 as SVGAGI. Trimming removed 4 bases from V and 5 bases from J, with 18 bases in between. This chain's CDR3 is CASSFSRDIAHEQYF. The CDR3 DNA sequence: TGTGCCAGCAGTTTCTCTCGGGACATAGCCCACGAGCAGTACTTC.

The chain has TRBV6-2 or TRBV6-3 and TRBJ1-5, with 8 nucleotides matching TRBD1. Trimming at V came to 1 base and at J to 6 bases, leaving 5 bases not matched to a gene. Germline CDR1 reads MNHEY; CDR2 reads SVGEGT. CDR3 length: 15 residues. CDR3 sequence reads: CASSYWQGAIQPQHF. The CDR3 region has the DNA TGTGCCAGCAGTTACTGGCAGGGGGCAATTCAGCCCCAGCATTTT.

This clonotype was seen more than once but under ten times. This chain links TRBV3-1 with TRBJ1-5; D is ambiguous. The germline CDR1 and CDR2 sequences are LGHDT and YNNKEL (reference sequence). V gave up 1 base and J gave up 5 bases, with 12 bases separating them. CDR3 length: 15 amino acids. In DNA, the CDR3 is TGTGCCAGCAGCCAAGGGGCCCCAGCCCATCAGCCCCAGCATTTT. This encodes CASSQGAPAHQPQHF.

This clonotype came up a few times. This chain's CDR3 is CASSPTYGTGELFF. CDR3 nucleotides: TGCGCCAGCAGCCCCACGTATGGCACCGGGGAGCTGTTTTTT. The rearrangement links TRBV5-1 to TRBJ2-2; D ambiguous. The CDR3 loop spans 14 amino acids. Looked up from germline, CDR1 is SGHRS and CDR2 is YFSETQ. V lost 4 bases, J lost 4 bases, and 11 bases lay in between.

The chain recombines TRBV11-3 with TRBJ2-6; D remains unclear. The CDR3 is 16 amino acids. V shed 2 bases and J shed 0 bases, with 8 bases lying between them. The V gene's germline CDR1 is SGHNT and CDR2 YENEEA. The CDR3 is CASSLSGPSGANVLTF. For the CDR3, the DNA is TGTGCCAGCAGCTTATCCGGTCCCTCTGGGGCCAACGTCCTGACTTTC.

The chain employs TRBV7-6 and TRBJ2-2; D tentatively fits TRBD1 or TRBD2 (6 bases each). CDR1 and CDR2 (germline): SGHVS, FNYEAQ. The CDR3 contains 17 residues. V lost 5 bases to trimming and J lost 3 bases, with 19 bases between them. The CDR3 DNA sequence: TGTGCCAGCAGCCGAACCCCGGGGGCTGGAGACACCGGGGAGCTGTTTTTT. It specifies CASSRTPGAGDTGELFF.

V is TRBV6-1 and J is TRBJ2-1; D not certain. The CDR3 has 13 residues. Germline V lookup: CDR1 MNHNS, CDR2 SASEGT. V was trimmed by 4 bases and J by 4 bases, leaving 8 bases between them. The CDR3 is CASSAWVYNEQFF. Written as DNA, the CDR3 is TGTGCCAGCAGTGCCTGGGTGTACAATGAGCAGTTCTTC.

The sample holds a few counts of this clonotype. Here the CDR3 reads CASSPPYGESTDTQYF. In nucleotides, the CDR3 is TGTGCCAGCTCACCACCTTACGGGGAAAGCACAGATACGCAGTATTTT. V usage is TRBV18 and J usage is TRBJ2-3; D is possibly TRBD2 (5 bases). Trimming took 0 bases from V and 0 from J, leaving 10 bases between them. There are 16 residues in the CDR3. The germline CDR1 and CDR2 sequences are KGHSH and LQKENI. The variable domain in full, with the rest retrieved from reference TRBV18 and TRBJ2-3, is NAGVMQNPRHLVRRRGQEARLRCSPMKGHSHVYWYRQLPEEGLKFMVYLQKENIIDESGMPKERFSAEFPKEGPSILRIQQVVRGDSAAYFCASSPPYGESTDTQYFGPGTRLTVL.

This clonotype turned up a few times. The CDR3 coding sequence is TGTGCCAGCTTGGGGAGTATCGGCACTGAAGCTTTCTTT. As protein: CASLGSIGTEAFF. V gene TRBV6-2 or TRBV6-3 combines with J gene TRBJ1-1; D uncertain. Trimming removed 8 bases from V and 4 bases from J, with 14 bases in between. The CDR3 loop spans 13 amino acids. Germline V gene lookup returns CDR1 MNHEY and CDR2 SVGEGT.

The J gene is TRBJ2-5, the V gene TRBV5-6; 7 positions match TRBD1. J was trimmed by 5 bases and V by 1 base; bases with no gene match: 11. Germline CDR1 is SGHDT and CDR2 is YYEEEE. There are 16 residues in the CDR3. CDR3 in amino acids: CASSLIGTADTETQYF. The CDR3 bases are TGTGCCAGCAGCTTGATCGGGACAGCGGATACCGAGACCCAGTACTTC.

In this sample, this clonotype turned up many times. V and J are TRBV7-6 and TRBJ2-5; a weak D match, TRBD1 (5 bases). Deletions cut 3 bases from V and 5 bases from J, with 16 bases between. CDR1 is SGHVS and CDR2 is FNYEAQ in the germline V gene. This CDR3 contains 15 residues. The CDR3: CASSFEDGQPETQYF. The CDR3 region has the DNA TGTGCCAGCAGCTTTGAGGACGGACAACCGGAGACCCAGTACTTC.

This clonotype has just a few counts. The chain has TRBV5-1 and TRBJ2-1; no clear D. Germline V gene sequence: CDR1 SGHRS, CDR2 YFSETQ. The CDR3 has 15 residues. With 0 bases removed from V and 8 bases from J, the gap between germline ends came to 15 bases. The CDR3 nucleotides read TGCGCCAGCAGCTTGGAACTTTCCGTCGGCGATGAGCAGTTCTTC. Translating it yields CASSLELSVGDEQFF.

The genes are TRBV4-2 and TRBJ2-2; TRBD2 matches at 7 bases. The CDR3 runs to 15 residues. CDR1 and CDR2 from the germline V gene are LGHNA and YNFKEQ. V lost 5 bases and J lost 1; bases outside the gene matches: 4. The CDR3 loop is CASSTSGGNTGELFF. The CDR3 DNA reads TGTGCCAGCAGCACCTCGGGGGGGAACACCGGGGAGCTGTTTTTT.

The chain employs TRBV7-8 and TRBJ2-1; D gene uncertain. The CDR3 is made up of 14 amino acids. Trimming stripped 7 bases from V and 6 bases from J, with 16 bases between. The germline gives CDR1 SGHVS, CDR2 FQNEAQ. CDR3 region: CASTIIQRSNEQFF. The CDR3 DNA follows: TGTGCCAGCACCATAATCCAGAGGAGCAATGAGCAGTTCTTC. The full variable domain, its missing parts supplied by reference TRBV7-8 and TRBJ2-1, is GAGVSQSPRYKVAKRGQDVALRCDPISGHVSLFWYQQALGQGPEFLTYFQNEAQLDKSGLPSDRFFAERPEGSVSTLKIQRTQQEDSAVYLCASTIIQRSNEQFFGPGTRLTVL.

In this sample, this clonotype turned up a few times. The gene calls are TRBV28 and TRBJ2-7; a weak D match, TRBD1 (5 bases). Germline CDR1 MDHEN, CDR2 SYDVKM. V shed 2 bases and J shed 2 bases, with 10 bases lying between them. This CDR3 comprises 14 residues. The CDR3 DNA is TGTGCCAGCAGTTTAAAGGGGCCTGCCTACGAGCAGTACGTC. It translates to CASSLKGPAYEQYV.

J is TRBJ1-1 and V is TRBV27; D gene ambiguous. The CDR3 is made up of 13 amino acids. Germline-derived CDR1 and CDR2 are MNHEY and SMNVEV (reference sequence). V gave up 5 bases and J gave up 1 base, with 8 bases separating them. CDR3 amino acids: CASSIWSNTEAFF. The DNA for the CDR3 is TGTGCCAGCAGTATCTGGTCGAACACTGAAGCTTTCTTT.